This TCR beta chain was observed in a study of post-analysis software for immune sequencing data. This clonotype showed up just a few times. Its antigen is not identified. Built from TCR beta cDNA, the libraries had unique molecular identifiers in them. TCRdb independently ran MiXCR on the PCR reads; one entry per CDR3 protein. This sample has 600,000 to 700,000 distinct CDR3 sequences, with roughly three fifths found just once. General study findings and limits: Elevated frequency relative to controls characterized roughly 5 TRBV segments in patients, TRBV5-6, TRBV5-1 and TRBV20-1 among them.

Germline loops: CDR1 ENHRY, CDR2 SYGVKD. This CDR3 is 14 amino acids long. The J segment lost 6 bases and the V segment lost 7 bases, leaving 9 bases of the junction unmatched. V gene TRBV10-3 combines with J gene TRBJ2-1; TRBD2 agrees at 7 bases. The TCR sequence derives from a girl aged 2 to 10 with multiple sclerosis. Input material: blood. CDR3 protein: CAITETSLGNEQFF. For the CDR3, the DNA is TGTGCCATCACGGAGACTAGCTTGGGCAATGAGCAGTTCTTC.